This TCR beta chain was recovered during a study of T cells after yellow fever vaccination. Study summary: Those fractions that held only low numbers of cells were prepared using the SMART-Seq v4 Ultra Low Input RNA kit. Points from the study as a whole: Overlap between CD4 and CD8 compartments was detected for a small share of clonotypes. Post-booster repertoires again held most primary-vaccination clones (about 96% CD4, 80% to 90% CD8).

TCRdb reprocessed the 5' RACE reads via MiXCR and lists one record per CDR3 protein. The sample holds hundreds of thousands of distinct CDR3 sequences; roughly 12% are singletons and the top ten take 15%. CDR3 length: 11 residues. V was pared by 4 bases and J by 6 bases, with 7 bases between. Per germline, CDR1 SQVTM and CDR2 ANQGSEA. In this sample, this clonotype turned up a few times. Its target is unknown. The chain couples TRBV29-1 to TRBJ2-1; D unresolved. The clonotype was recovered from a man in his thirties or forties who received the YFV17D yellow fever vaccine. This material consisted of PBMCs, taken on the day of the yellow fever booster vaccination. For the CDR3, the DNA is TGCAGCGTTGTGGATGGCAATGAGCAGTTCTTC. Protein: CSVVDGNEQFF.